This is a list of T cell receptor beta chains from one sample in a study of blood T cell repertoires in COVID-19. TCRdb's table, derived via immunoSEQ multiplex PCR, lists solely in-frame clones and lacks some. The data contain over 200,000 clones, 88% of them singletons. The sample was peripheral blood. These receptors were obtained from a human donor in a cohort sampled during active COVID-19. Both conserved end residues are part of each CDR3. The D gene is left open where the match is weak. The size of a clone is reported for some rows only, either as once, few or many, or as a class for expanded clones.

D	V	J	size	CDR3	DNA
-	TRBV24-1	TRBJ2-1	once	CATSDFGQQFF	TGTGCCACCAGTGATTTTGGCCAGCAGTTCTTC
-	TRBV9	TRBJ2-2	-	CASSVVRDTGELFF	TGTGCCAGCAGCGTAGTTCGGGACACCGGGGAGCTGTTTTTT
TRBD2	TRBV25-1	TRBJ2-3	-	CASSIRTSGGTDTQYF	TGTGCCAGCAGTATAAGGACTAGCGGAGGCACAGATACGCAGTATTTT
-	TRBV6-5	TRBJ2-1	-	CASSLEVADSYNEQFF	TGTGCCAGCAGTTTAGAGGTAGCGGACTCCTACAATGAGCAGTTCTTC
TRBD1	TRBV7-2	TRBJ1-2	-	CASSLAPQGAGGYTF	TGTGCCAGCAGCTTAGCCCCACAGGGGGCTGGTGGCTACACCTTC
-	TRBV5-1	TRBJ1-4	-	CASSRDTNEKLFF	TGCGCCAGCAGTCGAGACACAAATGAAAAACTGTTTTTT
-	TRBV28	TRBJ1-5	-	CASSLAQYSNQPQHF	TGTGCCAGCAGCCTAGCCCAATATAGCAATCAGCCCCAGCATTTT
TRBD1	TRBV7-9	TRBJ1-1	-	CASRNNDRVGATF	TGTGCCAGCAGGAATAATGACAGGGTAGGGGCTACGTTT
-	TRBV4-1	TRBJ2-3	-	CASSQDGGAGSSTDTQYF	TGCGCCAGCAGCCAAGATGGCGGAGCGGGTTCTAGCACAGATACGCAGTATTTT
TRBD1	TRBV5-8	TRBJ1-4	-	CASSPIPGQGGFNEKLFF	TGTGCCAGCAGCCCGATCCCGGGACAGGGGGGGTTTAATGAAAAACTGTTTTTT
-	TRBV21-1	TRBJ1-6	-	CASSNATPGGNNSPLHF	TGTGCCAGCAGCAACGCGACACCGGGAGGCAATAATTCACCCCTCCACTTT
TRBD1	TRBV6-5	TRBJ1-2	-	CASSRTGPDYGYTF	TGTGCCAGCAGTCGGACAGGGCCCGACTATGGCTACACCTTC
TRBD1	TRBV5-1	TRBJ1-2	-	CASSPPGQGRGYTF	TGCGCCAGCAGCCCCCCCGGACAGGGAAGGGGCTACACCTTC
TRBD1	TRBV12-3/TRBV12-4	TRBJ1-6	-	CASTGQADSPLHF	TGTGCCAGCACCGGACAGGCCGATTCACCCCTCCACTTT
-	TRBV9	TRBJ1-1	-	CASSVDGVNTEAFF	TGTGCCAGCAGCGTAGACGGGGTGAACACTGAAGCTTTCTTT
-	TRBV3-1/TRBV3-2	TRBJ2-7	-	CASSQDSGRGPDGEQYF	TGTGCCAGCAGCCAAGATTCCGGCCGCGGGCCCGACGGCGAGCAGTACTTC
-	TRBV25-1	TRBJ2-7	-	CASSEGGQQYF	TGTGCCAGCAGTGAGGGAGGCCAGCAGTACTTC
TRBD2	TRBV6-2/TRBV6-3	TRBJ2-2	-	CASSYTSGKTGELFF	TGTGCCAGCAGTTACACTAGCGGGAAAACCGGGGAGCTGTTTTTT
TRBD1	TRBV18	TRBJ1-1	-	CASSPWDSMNTEAFF	TGTGCCAGCTCACCGTGGGACAGCATGAACACTGAAGCTTTCTTT
-	TRBV3-1/TRBV3-2	TRBJ2-7	-	CASSQDVTYGEQYF	TGTGCCAGCAGCCAAGACGTGACTTATGGCGAGCAGTACTTC
TRBD1	TRBV24-1	TRBJ2-2	-	CATSDLDRESSGELFF	TGTGCCACCAGTGATCTCGACAGGGAGAGCTCCGGGGAGCTGTTTTTT
TRBD2	TRBV7-3	TRBJ2-1	-	CASSPRTSGVNEQFF	TGTGCCAGCAGCCCGAGGACTAGCGGGGTCAATGAGCAGTTCTTC
-	TRBV12-3/TRBV12-4	TRBJ1-5	-	CASSVTRVQPQHF	TGTGCCAGCAGTGTCACGAGGGTTCAGCCCCAGCATTTT
-	TRBV14	TRBJ1-2	-	CASSQRLQGQGYTF	TGTGCCAGCAGCCAAAGGTTGCAGGGCCAAGGCTACACCTTC
-	TRBV29-1	TRBJ1-2	-	CSVEDRGSNYGYTF	TGCAGCGTTGAAGACAGGGGTAGCAACTATGGCTACACCTTC
TRBD2	TRBV6-2/TRBV6-3	TRBJ2-7	-	CASSYGPRTSGNEQYF	TGTGCCAGCAGTTACGGCCCAAGGACTAGCGGGAACGAGCAGTACTTC
-	TRBV6-5	TRBJ1-1	-	CASRAWVQVRTEAFF	TGTGCCAGCAGGGCCTGGGTTCAAGTGAGGACTGAAGCTTTCTTT
-	TRBV19	TRBJ1-4	-	CASSIRQDNEKLFF	TGTGCCAGTAGTATAAGACAGGATAATGAAAAACTGTTTTTT
TRBD1	TRBV7-9	TRBJ1-3	-	CASSHRQGGNTIYF	TGTGCCAGCAGTCACAGACAGGGGGGAAACACCATATATTTT
TRBD2	TRBV7-8	TRBJ2-6	-	CASSLEAGGLSGANVLTF	TGTGCCAGCAGCTTAGAGGCGGGGGGTCTCTCTGGGGCCAACGTCCTGACTTTC
-	TRBV27	TRBJ2-7	-	CASSLSLRTFPYEQYF	TGTGCCAGCAGTTTAAGCCTAAGGACTTTTCCCTACGAGCAGTACTTC
-	TRBV6-5	TRBJ2-5	-	CASSYYGGNQETQYF	TGTGCCAGCAGTTACTACGGCGGGAACCAAGAGACCCAGTACTTC
-	TRBV9	TRBJ1-1	-	CASSVGSGTMNTEAFF	TGTGCCAGCAGCGTAGGATCGGGGACAATGAACACTGAAGCTTTCTTT
TRBD1	TRBV4-3	TRBJ2-7	-	CASSDFIGTGGREQYF	TGCGCCAGCAGCGACTTCATCGGGACAGGGGGCAGGGAGCAGTACTTC
TRBD1	TRBV27	TRBJ1-5	once	CASSLTGIGQPQHF	TGTGCCAGCAGTCTGACAGGGATAGGTCAGCCCCAGCATTTT
TRBD2	TRBV27	TRBJ2-7	-	CASSLYSPTSRYEQYF	TGTGCCAGCAGTTTATATTCTCCGACTAGCAGGTACGAGCAGTACTTC
-	TRBV15	TRBJ2-3	-	CATSRDVRRAGTDTQYF	TGTGCCACCAGCAGAGATGTTCGGAGGGCAGGGACAGATACGCAGTATTTT
TRBD1	TRBV29-1	TRBJ1-1	-	CSVATGATMNTEAFF	TGCAGCGTCGCAACAGGGGCCACTATGAACACTGAAGCTTTCTTT
-	TRBV4-3	TRBJ2-6	-	CASSSRSSGANVLTF	TGCGCCAGCAGCTCTAGGTCCTCTGGGGCCAACGTCCTGACTTTC
-	TRBV7-2	TRBJ2-1	many	CASSVVWQGPEQFF	TGTGCCAGCAGCGTCGTCTGGCAGGGCCCAGAGCAGTTCTTC
TRBD1	TRBV7-2	TRBJ1-2	-	CASGDRDYGYTF	TGTGCCAGCGGGGACAGAGACTATGGCTACACCTTC
-	TRBV19	TRBJ1-4	-	CASSTGVLYEKLFF	TGTGCCAGTAGTACCGGAGTATTATATGAAAAACTGTTTTTT
-	TRBV28	TRBJ1-1	-	CASSLPGNTEAFF	TGTGCCAGCAGTTTGCCGGGGAACACTGAAGCTTTCTTT
TRBD1	TRBV6-2/TRBV6-3	TRBJ2-7	once	CASSGQGYEQYF	TGTGCCAGCAGTGGACAGGGCTACGAGCAGTACTTC
-	TRBV7-9	TRBJ2-7	-	CASSLGGRWDEQYF	TGTGCCAGCAGCTTAGGGGGCCGGTGGGACGAGCAGTACTTC
TRBD1	TRBV19	TRBJ2-5	-	CASRLTGGGETQYF	TGTGCCAGTAGGCTAACAGGGGGCGGAGAGACCCAGTACTTC
-	TRBV9	TRBJ2-3	-	CASSLTLASTSTDTQYF	TGTGCCAGCAGCCTAACTCTAGCATCGACAAGCACAGATACGCAGTATTTT
-	TRBV20-1	TRBJ1-1	once	CSASKELELNTEAFF	TGCAGTGCTAGTAAGGAACTAGAGTTGAACACTGAAGCTTTCTTT
TRBD1	TRBV19	TRBJ1-3	-	CASSSDRDSGNTIYF	TGTGCCAGTTCGTCGGACAGGGACTCTGGAAACACCATATATTTT
TRBD1	TRBV9	TRBJ1-5	-	CASNLGGANQPQHF	TGTGCCAGCAACTTAGGGGGCGCCAATCAGCCCCAGCATTTT
TRBD2	TRBV18	TRBJ2-7	-	CASSPPSLSGGAYEQYF	TGTGCCAGCTCACCACCATCCTTAAGCGGGGGGGCCTACGAGCAGTACTTC
-	TRBV5-6	TRBJ1-5	-	CASSLQGYSNQPQHF	TGTGCCAGCAGCCTACAGGGATATAGCAATCAGCCCCAGCATTTT